These 29 T cell receptor beta chains originate from one sample sequenced in a study of monozygotic twins with inflammatory bowel disease. TCRdb reprocessed the 5' RACE reads and stores each CDR3 protein as one record, lacking DNA. The sample's table shows some 210,000 distinct CDR3 sequences. The source material was blood. The receptors shown here come from a human donor with ulcerative colitis or Crohn's disease, or a healthy co-twin of an affected twin (not recorded which).

The V and J genes are TRBV20-1 and TRBJ2-3; TCRdb gives TRBD1 as the D gene, but with no DNA this cannot be confirmed. CDR1 and CDR2 (germline): DFQATT, SNEGSKA (reference sequence). The CDR3 is 16 residues long. The CDR3 loop reads CSATRIRGTSTDTQYF.

V is TRBV9 and J is TRBJ1-1; the TCRdb D gene call, TRBD1, has no DNA to confirm it. The V gene's germline CDR1 is SGDLS and CDR2 YYNGEE. The CDR3 contains 15 residues. The CDR3 loop reads CASSVGNRGYTEAFF.

The chain has TRBV20-1 and TRBJ1-1; TCRdb designates TRBD1, a call that cannot be tested without DNA. CDR3 size: 15 residues. Germline V gene data show CDR1 as DFQATT and CDR2 as SNEGSKA (reference sequence). The CDR3 is CSARRWGQAGTEAFF.

The V call is TRBV24-1, the J call TRBJ2-2. CDR1 KGHDR and CDR2 SFDVKD come from the germline V gene. The CDR3 extends over 14 amino acids. The CDR3 here is CATSRGENTGELFF.

V usage is TRBV5-4 and J usage is TRBJ2-7. The V gene's germline CDR1 is SGHNT and CDR2 YYREEE (reference sequence). The CDR3 is 14 amino acids. The CDR3 protein is CASSKLGDSYEQYF.

The genes are TRBV7-9 and TRBJ1-1; the TCRdb call, TRBD1, lacks DNA for checking. CDR1 is SEHNR, CDR2 FQNEAQ, per germline (reference sequence). The CDR3 contains 14 residues. CDR3 region: CASSSGQGKGEAFF.

V gene TRBV5-4 combines with J gene TRBJ2-7; TCRdb picks TRBD1, but there is no DNA to check that call. CDR1 is SGHNT, CDR2 YYREEE, per germline (reference sequence). This CDR3 contains 12 residues. The CDR3 sequence is CASSLMGAEQYF.

The rearrangement links TRBV5-1 to TRBJ2-5; TCRdb's D gene call, TRBD1, goes unchecked for lack of DNA. Germline CDR1 is SGHRS and CDR2 is YFSETQ. The CDR3 is made up of 14 amino acids. Here the CDR3 reads CASSPGTYQETQYF.

The chain joins TRBV14 to TRBJ1-1; TCRdb's D call, TRBD1, is unchecked because there is no DNA. The germline CDR1 and CDR2 sequences are SGHDN and FVKESK. The CDR3 runs to 15 residues. CDR3 protein: CASSRGQGWDTEAFF.

The genes are TRBV18 and TRBJ1-1. CDR1 is KGHSH, CDR2 LQKENI, per germline. The CDR3 consists of 16 residues. CDR3 amino acids: CASSPPGQRMNTEAFF. Based on the CDR3 plus reference TRBV18 and TRBJ1-1, the full variable domain is NAGVMQNPRHLVRRRGQEARLRCSPMKGHSHVYWYRQLPEEGLKFMVYLQKENIIDESGMPKERFSAEFPKEGPSILRIQQVVRGDSAAYFCASSPPGQRMNTEAFFGQGTRLTVV.

V is TRBV21-1 and J is TRBJ1-1; the D call from TCRdb, TRBD1, cannot be confirmed without DNA. TRBV21-1 corresponds to a pseudogene. The CDR3 is 13 residues long. The CDR3 sequence is CARPTGAWTEAFF.

The CDR3 loop is CASRATNEKLFF. This chain joins TRBV12-3 or TRBV12-4 and TRBJ1-4. This CDR3 has 12 residues.

This rearrangement joins TRBV5-1 to TRBJ1-2; no DNA is available, so the TRBD1 call from TCRdb remains unchecked. Per the germline V gene, CDR1 is SGHRS and CDR2 is YFSETQ. The CDR3 is made up of 13 amino acids. CDR3 sequence: CASRRQGFVGYTF.

The V and J genes are TRBV3-1 and TRBJ1-1; no DNA is available, so the TRBD1 call from TCRdb remains unchecked. The CDR3 length is 14 residues. Germline CDR1 LGHDT, CDR2 YNNKEL (reference sequence). The CDR3 sequence: CASSQVKGGAEAFF. The variable domain in full, completed from reference TRBV3-1 and TRBJ1-1, reads DTAVSQTPKYLVTQMGNDKSIKCEQNLGHDTMYWYKQDSKKFLKIMFSYNNKELIINETVPNRFSPKSPDKAHLNLHINSLELGDSAVYFCASSQVKGGAEAFFGQGTRLTVV.

The chain couples TRBV25-1 to TRBJ2-7; TCRdb returns TRBD1, unconfirmable since there is no DNA. The CDR3 spans 13 residues. CDR1 MGHDK and CDR2 SYGVNS come from the germline V gene. This chain's CDR3 is CASRGGPLGEQYF.

This chain joins TRBV12-3 or TRBV12-4 and TRBJ2-2; TCRdb designates TRBD1, a call that cannot be tested without DNA. This CDR3 is 16 amino acids long. CDR3 region: CASSPGGGSNTGELFF.

The chain uses TRBV5-1 and TRBJ1-1; the D call of TRBD1 rests on TCRdb alone, since no DNA is present to check it. From germline, CDR1 is SGHRS and CDR2 YFSETQ. The CDR3 is made up of 14 amino acids. This chain's CDR3 is CASSPGQVLTEAFF.

V usage is TRBV19 and J usage is TRBJ2-5; TCRdb's D gene call, TRBD1, goes unchecked for lack of DNA. The CDR3 length is 14 residues. In germline, CDR1 is LNHDA, CDR2 SQIVND (reference sequence). The CDR3 loop is CASSIRPDRGTQYF.

The chain couples TRBV7-9 to TRBJ1-4; TCRdb designates TRBD1, a call that cannot be tested without DNA. Germline CDR1 is SEHNR and CDR2 is FQNEAQ (reference sequence). This CDR3 has 16 amino acids. CDR3 amino acids: CASSGFVDSSNEKLFF.

CDR3: CSATGPGAGNTIYF. The V call is TRBV20-1, the J call TRBJ1-3; with no DNA, the TCRdb D assignment of TRBD1 cannot be verified. Per germline, CDR1 DFQATT and CDR2 SNEGSKA (reference sequence). The CDR3 has 14 residues.

V is TRBV19 and J is TRBJ2-2; TCRdb gives TRBD1 as the D gene, but with no DNA this cannot be confirmed. Germline assignment: CDR1 LNHDA and CDR2 SQIVND (reference sequence). The CDR3 sequence is 16 residues long. The CDR3 region is CASGRVRTTNTGELFF.

V usage is TRBV5-1 and J usage is TRBJ1-6; TCRdb's assignment of TRBD1 cannot be checked, as there is no DNA. The CDR3 runs to 17 residues. Germline lookup yields CDR1 SGHRS and CDR2 YFSETQ. The chain's CDR3 is CASSPGQKLNYNSPLHF.

The chain joins TRBV7-6 to TRBJ1-4; TCRdb selects TRBD1, and the lack of DNA leaves this call unchecked. The CDR3 covers 17 residues. CDR1 and CDR2 (germline): SGHVS, FNYEAQ. CDR3: CASSPGTGGTTNEKLFF.

The gene calls are TRBV3-1 and TRBJ1-1; the TCRdb call, TRBD1, lacks DNA for checking. The germline CDR1 and CDR2 sequences are LGHDT and YNNKEL (reference sequence). The CDR3 totals 13 residues. CDR3 protein: CASFNRENTEAFF.

V gene TRBV11-1 combines with J gene TRBJ2-1; the D gene TCRdb calls, TRBD2, cannot be checked with no DNA. Germline lookup yields CDR1 SGHAT and CDR2 FQDESV (reference sequence). There are 15 residues in the CDR3. This chain's CDR3 is CASSSEVYSYNEQFF.

This chain links TRBV5-1 with TRBJ1-2. The length of the CDR3 is 13 residues. The germline gives CDR1 SGHRS, CDR2 YFSETQ. This CDR3 is CASSLEQFYGYTF.

V is TRBV20-1 and J is TRBJ2-7; as DNA is missing, the TRBD2 call by TCRdb cannot be tested. The CDR3 has 14 amino acids. CDR1 DFQATT and CDR2 SNEGSKA come from the germline V gene (reference sequence). CDR3 region: CSASQLAGNYEQYF.

CDR3 protein: CASSPETDSPLHF. The genes are TRBV4-1 and TRBJ1-6; the TCRdb D gene call, TRBD1, has no DNA to confirm it. This CDR3 comprises 13 residues. Germline CDR1 MGHRA, CDR2 YSYEKL.

The V gene is TRBV24-1, the J gene TRBJ1-4; with no DNA, the TCRdb D assignment of TRBD1 cannot be verified. The length of the CDR3 is 15 residues. The germline V gene has CDR1 KGHDR and CDR2 SFDVKD. This CDR3 reads CATSDRTGPREKLFF.